This entry describes one T cell receptor beta chain. Antigen: not known. Germline V gene sequence: CDR1 SGHRS, CDR2 YFSETQ. The CDR3 loop spans 13 amino acids. Trimming took 4 bases from V and 5 from J, leaving 10 bases between them. The data were obtained in a study of OX40 agonist ivuxolimab in advanced cancers. Study-level results: Low normalized T-cell clonal expansion was additionally recorded for some nonresponders.

Sequencing was performed with immunoSEQ multiplex PCR; in TCRdb, only in-frame clones are kept and a portion is missing. The profile shows some 43,000 clones, more than 75% of them singletons. This clonotype was obtained from an adult with an advanced solid tumor such as melanoma, head and neck, liver or kidney cancer. Here the sequenced sample was CD4+ or CD8+ T cells sorted from blood, taken in a trial of the OX40 agonist ivuxolimab. The chain joins TRBV5-1 to TRBJ2-1, with TRBD1 as a possible D gene (6 bases). CDR3 in amino acids: CASSARTDNEQFF. The DNA for the CDR3 is TGCGCCAGCAGCGCGAGGACAGACAATGAGCAGTTCTTC.